This entry lists 8 T cell receptor beta chains sequenced from one sample in a study of shared T cell receptors in the human thymus. The table came from immunoSEQ multiplex PCR; TCRdb's copy has only in-frame clones and leaves some out. The table lists about 400,000 clones, just under 95% of them singletons, with roughly 0.021% in the top ten. The sequencing sample was made of thymocytes. These receptors all come from a human donor.

The sample holds one count of this clone. V and J are TRBV7-6 and TRBJ2-5; 7 bases are a match to TRBD2. V was pared by 5 bases and J by 5 bases, with 20 bases of the junction left unmatched. The CDR3 is made up of 18 amino acids. Germline values: CDR1 SGHVS, CDR2 FNYEAQ. DNA for the CDR3: TGTGCCAGCAGCCCCCGACCGCGGAGGGAGGGGACTCCGGAGACCCAGTACTTC. It encodes CASSPRPRREGTPETQYF.

This chain links TRBV7-2 with TRBJ2-1; TRBD2 aligns across 8 bases. This CDR3 is built from 19 residues. V dropped 5 bases and J dropped 4; count of bases not matched to a gene: 19. Germline CDR1 SGHTA, CDR2 FQGNSA. The CDR3 coding sequence is TGTGCCAGCAGCCGGGGGCGGGTTGGCGGGAGGAGGGGTTACAATGAGCAGTTCTTC. Its protein is CASSRGRVGGRRGYNEQFF.

The genes are TRBV28 and TRBJ2-1; tentatively, D is TRBD1 (5 bases). The germline V gene has CDR1 MDHEN and CDR2 SYDVKM. Trimming took off 8 bases at V and 1 base at J, with 18 bases between the two ends. The CDR3 length is 16 residues. The CDR3 here is CASPPPEAGSYNEQFF. As DNA, the CDR3 is TGTGCCAGCCCCCCGCCTGAGGCAGGGTCCTACAATGAGCAGTTCTTC.

This chain joins TRBV27 and TRBJ2-1, with TRBD2 matching 8 bases. J gave up 0 bases and V 6 bases, and 10 bases lay outside the gene matches. Germline CDR1 and CDR2: MNHEY and SMNVEV (reference sequence). CDR3 length equals 17 residues. CDR3 protein: CASSQYLSGSSYNEQFF. CDR3 nucleotide sequence: TGTGCCAGCAGCCAATACCTAAGCGGGAGCTCCTACAATGAGCAGTTCTTC.

This clone has a handful of counts. The chain uses TRBV29-1 and TRBJ1-1; D call uncertain. This CDR3 has 8 residues. V dropped 6 bases and J dropped 12 bases, with 8 bases sitting between them. Germline V gene data show CDR1 as SQVTM and CDR2 as ANQGSEA. CDR3 nucleotide sequence: TGCAGCGTAGCCGGGTCTTTCTTT. Translated, it gives CSVAGSFF.

CDR3 in amino acids: CASSEGGAPNEKLFF. The CDR3 DNA follows: TGTGCCAGCAGTGAAGGCGGGGCCCCTAATGAAAAACTGTTTTTT. The V and J genes are TRBV6-1 and TRBJ1-4, with D possibly TRBD1 on 5 matching bases. Germline assignment: CDR1 MNHNS and CDR2 SASEGT. V lost 1 base and J lost 3, with 9 bases in between. This CDR3 spans 15 amino acids.

The chain is built from TRBV7-2 and TRBJ2-2; 9 bases map to TRBD2. The CDR3 extends over 17 amino acids. V trimming: 5 bases; J trimming: 5 bases; junction bases outside the gene matches: 12. CDR1 SGHTA and CDR2 FQGNSA come from the germline V gene. Written as DNA, the CDR3 is TGTGCCAGCAGCGGGCATAGCGGGAGATATAGTACCGGGGAGCTGTTTTTT. This encodes CASSGHSGRYSTGELFF.

This chain connects TRBV7-2 to TRBJ2-1; the D gene is possibly TRBD2 (6 bases). V was clipped by 2 bases and J by 1 base, with 9 bases between them. Germline CDR1 and CDR2: SGHTA and FQGNSA. The CDR3 is 15 amino acids. The CDR3 coding sequence is TGTGCCAGCAGCTTAACTAGCCTTTCCTACAATGAGCAGTTCTTC. Residues: CASSLTSLSYNEQFF.